This T cell receptor beta chain was sequenced during a study of CD8+ T cells in alopecia areata. Once RNA had been extracted, it was reverse transcribed into cDNA to act as the sequencing template. The protocol was immunoSEQ multiplex PCR, while the TCRdb copy is restricted to in-frame clones and leaves out a portion. The top ten clones hold 24% of a sample with 100,000 to 130,000 clones, about 83% of them seen once. Sample treatment: oral pan-JAK inhibitor, 5-10 mg twice daily. This CDR3 region has 16 residues. V shed 3 bases and J shed 1 base, with 15 bases lying between them. CDR1 is LGHNA and CDR2 is YSLEER in the germline V gene.

Material: CD8+ T cells sorted from blood, obtained at week 24, from a patient treated with tofacitinib. The receptor's source is a human donor with alopecia areata. This rearrangement joins TRBV4-3 to TRBJ1-2, with a weak D call TRBD1 (6 bases). The CDR3, as DNA: TGCGCCAGCAGCCACCGAGGGACAACCCATAACTATGGCTACACCTTC. This translates into CASSHRGTTHNYGYTF.